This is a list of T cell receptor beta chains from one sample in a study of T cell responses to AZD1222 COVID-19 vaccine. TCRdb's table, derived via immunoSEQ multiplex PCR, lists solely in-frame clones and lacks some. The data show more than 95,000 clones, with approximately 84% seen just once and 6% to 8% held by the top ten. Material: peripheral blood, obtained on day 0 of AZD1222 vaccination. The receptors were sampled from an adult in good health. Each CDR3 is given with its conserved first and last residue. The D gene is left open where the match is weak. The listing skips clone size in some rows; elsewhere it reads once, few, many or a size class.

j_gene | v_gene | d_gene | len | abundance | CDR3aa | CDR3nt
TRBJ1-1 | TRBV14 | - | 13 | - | CASSLRRNTEAFF | TGTGCCAGCAGCCTTCGGAGGAACACTGAAGCTTTCTTT
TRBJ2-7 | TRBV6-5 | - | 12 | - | CASRDLTYEQYF | TGTGCCAGCAGGGACCTAACCTACGAGCAGTACTTC
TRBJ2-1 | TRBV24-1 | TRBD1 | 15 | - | CATSDPRTGIDEQFF | TGTGCCACCAGTGACCCTAGGACAGGGATTGATGAGCAGTTCTTC
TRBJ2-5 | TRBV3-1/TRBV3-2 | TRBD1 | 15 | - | CASSAPGGEEETQYF | TGTGCCAGCAGCGCCCCAGGGGGTGAGGAAGAGACCCAGTACTTC
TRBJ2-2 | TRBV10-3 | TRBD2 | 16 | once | CAISERTSGSAGELFF | TGTGCCATCAGTGAAAGGACTAGCGGGAGTGCCGGGGAGCTGTTTTTT
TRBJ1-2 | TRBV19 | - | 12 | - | CASLQGGHGYTF | TGTGCCAGTCTACAGGGAGGTCATGGCTACACCTTC
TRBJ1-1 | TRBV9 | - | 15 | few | CASSGGSSMNTEAFF | TGTGCCAGCAGCGGGGGGTCAAGCATGAACACTGAAGCTTTCTTT
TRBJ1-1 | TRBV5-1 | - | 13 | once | CASNLDSSTEAFF | TGCGCCAGCAACCTCGACAGTTCCACTGAAGCTTTCTTT
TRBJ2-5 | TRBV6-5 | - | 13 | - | CASSRPPLETQYF | TGTGCCAGCAGTAGGCCGCCTTTAGAGACCCAGTACTTC
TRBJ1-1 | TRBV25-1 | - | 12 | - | CASSETNTEAFF | TGTGCCAGCAGTGAAACGAACACTGAAGCTTTCTTT
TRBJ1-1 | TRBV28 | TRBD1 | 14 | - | CASSYRGGATEAFF | TGTGCCAGCAGTTACAGGGGGGGAGCCACTGAAGCTTTCTTT
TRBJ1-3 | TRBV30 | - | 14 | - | CAWRYNQAGNTIYF | TGTGCCTGGAGATACAACCAGGCTGGAAACACCATATATTTT
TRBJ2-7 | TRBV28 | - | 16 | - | CASSSPASTGIYEQYF | TGTGCCAGCAGTTCTCCCGCTTCCACCGGGATTTACGAGCAGTACTTC
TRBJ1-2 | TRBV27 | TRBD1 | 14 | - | CASKHSTGGNGYTF | TGTGCCAGCAAACACTCTACAGGGGGAAATGGCTACACCTTC
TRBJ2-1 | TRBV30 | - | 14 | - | CAWSVPSLRNEQFF | TGTGCCTGGAGTGTCCCCTCTCTCCGCAATGAGCAGTTCTTC
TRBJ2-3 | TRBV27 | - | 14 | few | CASSPHRETDTQYF | TGTGCCAGCAGTCCCCATCGGGAAACAGATACGCAGTATTTT
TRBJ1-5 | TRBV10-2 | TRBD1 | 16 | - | CASSRDRDVSNQPQHF | TGCGCCAGCAGTAGAGACAGGGACGTTAGCAATCAGCCCCAGCATTTT
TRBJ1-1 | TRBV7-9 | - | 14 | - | CASSLRGAKSEAFF | TGTGCCAGCAGCTTAAGGGGGGCGAAATCTGAAGCTTTCTTT
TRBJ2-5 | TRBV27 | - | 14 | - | CASRLGASGETQYF | TGTGCCAGCAGGCTCGGGGCTTCGGGGGAGACCCAGTACTTC
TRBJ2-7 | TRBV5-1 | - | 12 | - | CASSLTSYEQYF | TGCGCCAGCAGCTTGACAAGTTACGAGCAGTACTTC
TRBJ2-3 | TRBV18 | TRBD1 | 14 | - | CASSGQGGPDTQYF | TGTGCCAGCTCAGGACAGGGGGGCCCAGATACGCAGTATTTT
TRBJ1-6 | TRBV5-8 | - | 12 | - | CASSPQDSPLHF | TGTGCCAGCAGCCCACAAGATTCACCCCTCCACTTT
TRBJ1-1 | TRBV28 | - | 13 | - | CASSPQQGTEAFF | TGTGCCAGCAGTCCGCAGCAGGGCACTGAAGCTTTCTTT
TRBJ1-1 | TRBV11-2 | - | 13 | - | CASSFGSDGEAFF | TGTGCCAGCAGCTTCGGCTCGGACGGTGAAGCTTTCTTT
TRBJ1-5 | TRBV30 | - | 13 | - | CAWSSEGNQPQHF | TGTGCCTGGAGTTCCGAGGGGAATCAGCCCCAGCATTTT
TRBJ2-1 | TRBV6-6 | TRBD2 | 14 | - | CASSRLAGDNEQFF | TGTGCCAGCAGCAGACTAGCGGGGGACAATGAGCAGTTCTTC
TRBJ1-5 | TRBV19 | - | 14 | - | CASMVRGSNQPQHF | TGTGCCAGTATGGTTAGGGGAAGCAATCAGCCCCAGCATTTT
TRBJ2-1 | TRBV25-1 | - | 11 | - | CASSPLDEQFF | TGTGCCAGCAGTCCTCTGGATGAGCAGTTCTTC
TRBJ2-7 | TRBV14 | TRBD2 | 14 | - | CASSYSGRDPEQYF | TGTGCCAGCAGCTATAGCGGGAGAGACCCCGAGCAGTACTTC
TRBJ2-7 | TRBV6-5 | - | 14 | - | CATNSRQKYYEQYF | TGTGCCACAAACAGTCGGCAGAAATACTACGAGCAGTACTTC
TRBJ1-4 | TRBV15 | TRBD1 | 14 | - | CATSRGQANEKLFF | TGTGCCACCAGCAGGGGACAGGCTAATGAAAAACTGTTTTTT
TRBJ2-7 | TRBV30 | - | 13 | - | CAWAEGFSYEQYF | TGTGCCTGGGCAGAAGGGTTCTCCTACGAGCAGTACTTC
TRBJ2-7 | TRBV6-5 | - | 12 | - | CASSYWAGEQYF | TGTGCCAGCAGTTACTGGGCGGGCGAGCAGTACTTC
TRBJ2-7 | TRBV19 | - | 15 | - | CASSKKGRGSYEQYF | TGTGCCAGTAGTAAAAAGGGGCGAGGCTCCTACGAGCAGTACTTC
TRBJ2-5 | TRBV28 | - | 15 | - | CASRTDRSGVGTQYF | TGTGCCAGCAGAACCGACAGGTCAGGCGTGGGGACCCAGTACTTC
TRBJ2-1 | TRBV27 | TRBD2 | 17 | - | CASSFSSGRGTYNEQFF | TGTGCCAGCAGTTTCTCTAGCGGGAGGGGGACTTACAATGAGCAGTTCTTC
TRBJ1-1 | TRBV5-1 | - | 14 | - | CASSPTQGNTEAFF | TGCGCCAGCAGCCCGACTCAGGGGAACACTGAAGCTTTCTTT
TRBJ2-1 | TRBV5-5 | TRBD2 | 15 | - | CASSLVQRDYNEQFF | TGTGCCAGCAGCTTGGTCCAGCGGGACTACAATGAGCAGTTCTTC
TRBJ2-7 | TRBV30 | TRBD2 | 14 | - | CAWTTGAGVYEQYF | TGTGCCTGGACCACAGGAGCGGGAGTCTACGAGCAGTACTTC
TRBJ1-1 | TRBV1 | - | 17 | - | CTSSRSVGPGTGVEAFF | -
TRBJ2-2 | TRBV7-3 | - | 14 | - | CASSRGGNTGELFF | TGTGCCAGCAGCCGGGGTGGTAACACCGGGGAGCTGTTTTTT
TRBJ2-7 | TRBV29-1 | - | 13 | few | CSVETGQSYEQYF | TGCAGCGTTGAAACAGGGCAATCCTACGAGCAGTACTTC
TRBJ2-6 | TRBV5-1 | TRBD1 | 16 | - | CGDREKSSSGANVLTF | TGCGGGGACAGAGAGAAGAGTAGCTCTGGGGCCAACGTCCTGACTTTC
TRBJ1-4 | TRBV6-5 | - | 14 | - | CASMWAGNYEKLFF | TGTGCCAGCATGTGGGCGGGGAACTATGAAAAACTGTTTTTT
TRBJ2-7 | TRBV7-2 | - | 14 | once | CASSPQTGAYEQYF | TGTGCCAGCAGCCCACAGACAGGAGCCTACGAGCAGTACTTC
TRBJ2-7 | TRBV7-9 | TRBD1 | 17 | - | CASTWTGGLINPYEQYF | TGTGCCAGCACCTGGACAGGGGGGCTGATTAATCCCTACGAGCAGTACTTC
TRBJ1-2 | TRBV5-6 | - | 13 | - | CASSLTLSYGYTF | TGTGCCAGCAGCTTAACCTTGTCCTATGGCTACACCTTC
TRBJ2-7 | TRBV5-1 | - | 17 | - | CASSLVGTQGTSNEQYF | TGCGCCAGCAGCTTGGTCGGGACACAGGGAACCTCTAACGAGCAGTACTTC
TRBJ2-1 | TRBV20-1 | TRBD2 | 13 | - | CSASSGGKNEQFF | TGCAGTGCTAGTAGCGGGGGGAAAAATGAGCAGTTCTTC
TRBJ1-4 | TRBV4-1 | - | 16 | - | CASSQVQGTTNEKLFF | TGCGCCAGCAGCCAAGTCCAGGGGACAACTAATGAAAAACTGTTTTTT
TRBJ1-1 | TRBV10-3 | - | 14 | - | CAISEEGVNTEAFF | TGTGCCATCAGTGAGGAGGGGGTGAACACTGAAGCTTTCTTT
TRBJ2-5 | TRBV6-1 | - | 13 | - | CASSESGLGTQYF | TGTGCCAGCAGTGAATCCGGGTTGGGGACCCAGTACTTC
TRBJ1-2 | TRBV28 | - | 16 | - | CASNDASEGDHYGYTF | TGTGCCAGCAATGATGCCTCGGAAGGGGACCACTATGGCTACACCTTC
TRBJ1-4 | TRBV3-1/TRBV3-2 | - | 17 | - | CASSQDRRAGLNEKLFF | TGTGCCAGCAGCCAAGACAGGCGTGCTGGGCTTAATGAAAAACTGTTTTTT
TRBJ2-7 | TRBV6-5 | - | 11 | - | CASSYLGLFYF | TGTGCCAGCAGTTACCTAGGGTTGTTTTACTTC
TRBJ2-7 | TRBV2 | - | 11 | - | CASSRSYEQYF | TGTGCCAGCAGTCGTTCCTACGAGCAGTACTTC
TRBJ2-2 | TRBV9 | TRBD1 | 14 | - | CASGGTGNTGELFF | TGTGCCAGCGGGGGGACAGGAAACACCGGGGAGCTGTTTTTT